This TCR beta chain was documented in a study of T cell responses to AZD1222 COVID-19 vaccine. Clones were sequenced by immunoSEQ multiplex PCR, and TCRdb holds only the in-frame ones, with some missing. The repertoire includes approximately 94,000 clones, 80% to 95% of them detected once, and 1.5% to 2% sits in the top ten. CDR3 length equals 15 residues. The germline CDR1 and CDR2 sequences are SGHRS and YFSETQ. Trimming cost V 3 bases and J 3 bases; bases outside gene matches: 5. V gene TRBV5-1 combines with J gene TRBJ2-3, with TRBD2 matching over 9 bases. The source of this sequence is an adult in good health. Source: peripheral blood, taken on day 0 of AZD1222 vaccination. The CDR3 loop is CASSSGGRGTDTQYF. CDR3 DNA: TGCGCCAGCAGCTCTGGCGGGAGGGGGACAGATACGCAGTATTTT. Based on the CDR3 plus reference TRBV5-1 and TRBJ2-3, the full variable domain is KAGVTQTPRYLIKTRGQQVTLSCSPISGHRSVSWYQQTPGQGLQFLFEYFSETQRNKGNFPGRFSGRQFSNSRSEMNVSTLELGDSALYLCASSSGGRGTDTQYFGPGTRLTVL.